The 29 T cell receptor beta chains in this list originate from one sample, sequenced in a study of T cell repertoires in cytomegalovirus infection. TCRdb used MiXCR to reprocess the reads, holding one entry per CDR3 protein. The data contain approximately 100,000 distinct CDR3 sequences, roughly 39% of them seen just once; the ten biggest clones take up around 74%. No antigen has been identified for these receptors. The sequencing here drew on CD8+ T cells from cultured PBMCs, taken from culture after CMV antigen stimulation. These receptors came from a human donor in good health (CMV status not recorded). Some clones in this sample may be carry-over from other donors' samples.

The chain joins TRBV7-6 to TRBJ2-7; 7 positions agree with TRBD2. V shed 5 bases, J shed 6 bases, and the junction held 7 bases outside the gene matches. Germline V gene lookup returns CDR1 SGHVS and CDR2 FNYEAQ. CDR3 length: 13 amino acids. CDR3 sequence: CASSPWGEGEQYF. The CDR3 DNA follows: TGTGCCAGCAGCCCATGGGGGGAGGGCGAGCAGTACTTC.

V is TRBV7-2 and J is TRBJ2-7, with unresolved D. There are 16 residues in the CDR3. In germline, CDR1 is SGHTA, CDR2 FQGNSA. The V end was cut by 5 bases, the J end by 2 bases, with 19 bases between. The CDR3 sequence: CASSPRLRIGTYEQYF. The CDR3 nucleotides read TGTGCCAGCAGCCCCCGCCTTAGGATAGGGACCTACGAGCAGTACTTC.

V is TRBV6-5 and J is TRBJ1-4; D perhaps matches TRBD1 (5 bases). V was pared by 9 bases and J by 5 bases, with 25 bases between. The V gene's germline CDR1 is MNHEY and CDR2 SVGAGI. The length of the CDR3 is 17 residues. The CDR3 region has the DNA TGTGCCAGTAAACCTAGCCACCCCAGGGTCCAAAATGAAAAACTGTTTTTT. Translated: CASKPSHPRVQNEKLFF.

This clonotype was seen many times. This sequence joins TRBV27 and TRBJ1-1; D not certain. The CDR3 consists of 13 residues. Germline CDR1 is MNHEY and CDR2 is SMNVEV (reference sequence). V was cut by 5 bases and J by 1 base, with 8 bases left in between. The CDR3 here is CASSITWNTEAFF. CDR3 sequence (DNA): TGTGCCAGCAGTATCACCTGGAACACTGAAGCTTTCTTT.

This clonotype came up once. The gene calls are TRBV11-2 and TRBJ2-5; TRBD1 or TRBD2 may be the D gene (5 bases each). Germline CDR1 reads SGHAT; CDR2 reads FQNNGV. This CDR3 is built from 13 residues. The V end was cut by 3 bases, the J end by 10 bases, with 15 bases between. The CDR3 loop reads CASSLRWDGDQYF. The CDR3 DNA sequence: TGTGCCAGCAGCTTGAGGTGGGACGGGGACCAGTACTTC. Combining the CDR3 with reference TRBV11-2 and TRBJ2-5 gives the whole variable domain EAGVAQSPRYKIIEKRQSVAFWCNPISGHATLYWYQQILGQGPKLLIQFQNNGVVDDSQLPKDRFSAERLKGVDSTLKIQPAKLEDSAVYLCASSLRWDGDQYFGPGTRLLVL.

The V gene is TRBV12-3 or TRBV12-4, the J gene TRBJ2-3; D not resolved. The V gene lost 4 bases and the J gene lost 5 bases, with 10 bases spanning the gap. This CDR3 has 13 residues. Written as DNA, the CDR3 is TGTGCCAGCAGTTCCCTGGCGAAAGATACGCAGTATTTT. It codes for CASSSLAKDTQYF.

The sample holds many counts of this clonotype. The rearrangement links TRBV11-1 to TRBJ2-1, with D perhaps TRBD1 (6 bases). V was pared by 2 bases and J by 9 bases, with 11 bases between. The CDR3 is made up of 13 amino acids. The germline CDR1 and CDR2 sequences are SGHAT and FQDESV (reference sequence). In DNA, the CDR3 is TGTGCCAGCAGCTTACTGACGGACAGTGAGCAGTTCTTC. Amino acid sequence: CASSLLTDSEQFF.

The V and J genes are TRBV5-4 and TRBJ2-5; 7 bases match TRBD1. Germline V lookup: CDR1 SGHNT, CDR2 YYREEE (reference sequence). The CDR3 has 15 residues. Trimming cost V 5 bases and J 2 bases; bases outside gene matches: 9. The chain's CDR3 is CASSSSTGDQETQYF. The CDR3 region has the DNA TGTGCCAGCAGTTCCTCCACAGGGGATCAAGAGACCCAGTACTTC.

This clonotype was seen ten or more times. The CDR3 loop is CASSDRGGYNEQFF. DNA for the CDR3: TGTGCCAGCAGTGACAGGGGCGGGTACAATGAGCAGTTCTTC. The chain uses TRBV2 and TRBJ2-1, with D possibly TRBD1 on 6 matching bases. Germline lookup yields CDR1 SNHLY and CDR2 FYNNEI. CDR3 size: 14 residues. Trimming left V 3 bases short and J 4 bases short, with 10 bases between.

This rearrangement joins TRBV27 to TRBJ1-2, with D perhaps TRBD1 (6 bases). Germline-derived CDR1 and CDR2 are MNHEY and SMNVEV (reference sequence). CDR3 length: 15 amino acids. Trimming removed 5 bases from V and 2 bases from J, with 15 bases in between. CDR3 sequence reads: CASSPTQGLNYGYTF. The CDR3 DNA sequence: TGTGCCAGCAGTCCAACTCAGGGGTTGAACTATGGCTACACCTTC.

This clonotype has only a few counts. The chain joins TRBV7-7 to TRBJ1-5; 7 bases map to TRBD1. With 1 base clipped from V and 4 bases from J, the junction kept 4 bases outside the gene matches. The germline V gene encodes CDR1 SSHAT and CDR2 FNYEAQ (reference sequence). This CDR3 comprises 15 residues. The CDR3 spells CASSLDRGGNQPQHF. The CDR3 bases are TGTGCCAGCAGCTTAGACAGGGGAGGGAATCAGCCCCAGCATTTT.

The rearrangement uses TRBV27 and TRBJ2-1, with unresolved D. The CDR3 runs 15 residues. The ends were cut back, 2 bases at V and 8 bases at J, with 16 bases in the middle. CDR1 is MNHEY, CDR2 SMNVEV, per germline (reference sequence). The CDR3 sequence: CASSLNSVQWDEQFF. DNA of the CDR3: TGTGCCAGCAGTTTAAACTCCGTCCAATGGGATGAGCAGTTCTTC.

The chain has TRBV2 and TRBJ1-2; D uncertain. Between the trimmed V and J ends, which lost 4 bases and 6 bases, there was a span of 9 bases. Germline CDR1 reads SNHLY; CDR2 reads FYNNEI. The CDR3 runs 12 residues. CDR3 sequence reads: CASSGSRNGYTF. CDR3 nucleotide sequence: TGTGCCAGCAGTGGGTCGAGGAATGGCTACACCTTC.

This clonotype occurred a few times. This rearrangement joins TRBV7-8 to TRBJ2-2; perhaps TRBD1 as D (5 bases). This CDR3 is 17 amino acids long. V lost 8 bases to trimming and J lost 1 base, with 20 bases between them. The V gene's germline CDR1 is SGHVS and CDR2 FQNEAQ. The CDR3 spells CASLLATAARNTGELFF. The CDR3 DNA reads TGTGCCAGCCTTTTGGCGACAGCCGCGAGGAACACCGGGGAGCTGTTTTTT.

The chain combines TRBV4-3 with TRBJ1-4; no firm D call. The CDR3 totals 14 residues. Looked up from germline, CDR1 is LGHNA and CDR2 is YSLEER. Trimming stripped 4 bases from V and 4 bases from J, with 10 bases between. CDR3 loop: CASSRGSGNEKLFF. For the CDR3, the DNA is TGCGCCAGCAGCCGAGGGTCAGGTAATGAAAAACTGTTTTTT.

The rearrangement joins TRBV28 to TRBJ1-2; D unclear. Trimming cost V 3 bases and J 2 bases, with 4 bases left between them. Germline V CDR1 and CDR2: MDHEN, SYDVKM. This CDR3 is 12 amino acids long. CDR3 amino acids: CASSFRNYGYTF. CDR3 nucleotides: TGTGCCAGCAGTTTCCGGAACTATGGCTACACCTTC.

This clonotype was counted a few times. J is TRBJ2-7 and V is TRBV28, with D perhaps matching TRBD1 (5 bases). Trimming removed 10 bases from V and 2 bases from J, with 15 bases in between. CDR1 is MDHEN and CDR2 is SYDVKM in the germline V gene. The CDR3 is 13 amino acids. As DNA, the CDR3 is TGTGCCACCTCTAAAGGGGTTCCCTACGAGCAGTACTTC. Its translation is CATSKGVPYEQYF.

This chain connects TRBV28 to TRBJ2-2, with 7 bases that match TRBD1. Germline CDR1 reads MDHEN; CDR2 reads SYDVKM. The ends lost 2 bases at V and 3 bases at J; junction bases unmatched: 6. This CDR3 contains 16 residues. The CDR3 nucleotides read TGTGCCAGCAGTTTACTTGAGGGGGCTGACACCGGGGAGCTGTTTTTT. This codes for CASSLLEGADTGELFF.

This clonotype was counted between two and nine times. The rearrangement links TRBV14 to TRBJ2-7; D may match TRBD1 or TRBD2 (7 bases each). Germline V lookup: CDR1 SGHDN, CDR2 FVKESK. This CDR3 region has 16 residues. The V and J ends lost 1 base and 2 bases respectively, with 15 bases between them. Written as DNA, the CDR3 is TGTGCCAGCAGCCAAGCTCAGGGGGGGCTTACCTACGAGCAGTACTTC. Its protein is CASSQAQGGLTYEQYF.

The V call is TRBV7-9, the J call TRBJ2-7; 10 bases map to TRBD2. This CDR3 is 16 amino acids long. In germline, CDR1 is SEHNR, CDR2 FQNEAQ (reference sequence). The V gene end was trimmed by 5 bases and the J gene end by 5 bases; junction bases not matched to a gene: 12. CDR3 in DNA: TGTGCCAGCAGCGGCAAGCCTAGCGGGGGATTAGACGAGCAGTACTTC. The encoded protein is CASSGKPSGGLDEQYF.

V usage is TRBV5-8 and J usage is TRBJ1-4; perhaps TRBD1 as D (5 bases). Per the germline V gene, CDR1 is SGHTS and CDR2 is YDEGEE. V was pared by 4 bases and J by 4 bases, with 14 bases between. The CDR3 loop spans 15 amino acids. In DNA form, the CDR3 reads TGTGCCAGCAGCCCCTACGGGGGTGATAATGAAAAACTGTTTTTT. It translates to CASSPYGGDNEKLFF.

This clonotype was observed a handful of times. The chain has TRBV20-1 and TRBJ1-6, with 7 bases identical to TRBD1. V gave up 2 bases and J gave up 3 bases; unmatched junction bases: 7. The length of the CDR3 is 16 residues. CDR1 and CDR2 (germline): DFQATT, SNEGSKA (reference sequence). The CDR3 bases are TGCAGTGCTAGAATAAAGGACAGGATCTATAATTCACCCCTCCACTTT. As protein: CSARIKDRIYNSPLHF.

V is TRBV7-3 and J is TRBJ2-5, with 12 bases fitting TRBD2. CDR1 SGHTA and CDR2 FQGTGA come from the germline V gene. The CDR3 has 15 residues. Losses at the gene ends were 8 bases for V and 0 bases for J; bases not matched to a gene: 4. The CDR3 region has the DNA TGTGCCAGCGGGCTAGCGGGGGGGTACCAAGAGACCCAGTACTTC. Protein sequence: CASGLAGGYQETQYF.

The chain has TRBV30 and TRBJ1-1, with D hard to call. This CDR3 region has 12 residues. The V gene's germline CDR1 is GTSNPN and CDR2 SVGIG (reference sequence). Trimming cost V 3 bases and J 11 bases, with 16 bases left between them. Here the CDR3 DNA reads TGTGCCTGGAGGGGAGAGCCCCCGAGGGCTTTCTTT. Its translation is CAWRGEPPRAFF.

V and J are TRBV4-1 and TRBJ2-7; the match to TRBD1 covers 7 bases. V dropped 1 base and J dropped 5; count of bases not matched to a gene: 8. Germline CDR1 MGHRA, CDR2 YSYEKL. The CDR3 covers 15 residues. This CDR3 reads CASSQAWDSTHEQYF. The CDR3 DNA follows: TGCGCCAGCAGCCAAGCCTGGGACAGTACCCACGAGCAGTACTTC.

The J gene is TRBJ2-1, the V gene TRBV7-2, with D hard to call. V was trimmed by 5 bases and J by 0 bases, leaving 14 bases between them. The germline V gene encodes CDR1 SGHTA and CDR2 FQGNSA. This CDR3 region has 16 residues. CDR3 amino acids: CASSPAQLASYNEQFF. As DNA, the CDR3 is TGTGCCAGCAGCCCCGCGCAACTCGCCTCCTACAATGAGCAGTTCTTC.

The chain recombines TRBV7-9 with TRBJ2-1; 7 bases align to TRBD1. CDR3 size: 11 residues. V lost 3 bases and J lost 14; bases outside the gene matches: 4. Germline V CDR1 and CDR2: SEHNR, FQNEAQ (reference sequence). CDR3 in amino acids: CASSFGDSKFF. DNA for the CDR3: TGTGCCAGCAGCTTCGGGGACAGTAAGTTCTTC. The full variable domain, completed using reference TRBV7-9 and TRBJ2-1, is DTGVSQNPRHKITKRGQNVTFRCDPISEHNRLYWYRQTLGQGPEFLTYFQNEAQLEKSRLLSDRFSAERPKGSFSTLEIQRTEQGDSAMYLCASSFGDSKFFGPGTRLTVL.

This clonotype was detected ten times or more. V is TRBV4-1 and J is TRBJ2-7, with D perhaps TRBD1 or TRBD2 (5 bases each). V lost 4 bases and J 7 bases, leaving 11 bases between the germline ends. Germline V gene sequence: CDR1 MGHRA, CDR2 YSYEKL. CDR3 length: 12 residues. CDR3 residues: CASSPTGTEQYF. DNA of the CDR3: TGCGCCAGCAGCCCGACTGGGACGGAGCAGTACTTC.

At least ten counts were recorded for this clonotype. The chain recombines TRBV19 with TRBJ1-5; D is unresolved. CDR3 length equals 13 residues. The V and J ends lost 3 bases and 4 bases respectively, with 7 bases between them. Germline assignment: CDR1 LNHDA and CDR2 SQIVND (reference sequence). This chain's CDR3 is CASSIGGNQPQHF. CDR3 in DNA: TGTGCCAGTAGTATCGGAGGTAATCAGCCCCAGCATTTT.